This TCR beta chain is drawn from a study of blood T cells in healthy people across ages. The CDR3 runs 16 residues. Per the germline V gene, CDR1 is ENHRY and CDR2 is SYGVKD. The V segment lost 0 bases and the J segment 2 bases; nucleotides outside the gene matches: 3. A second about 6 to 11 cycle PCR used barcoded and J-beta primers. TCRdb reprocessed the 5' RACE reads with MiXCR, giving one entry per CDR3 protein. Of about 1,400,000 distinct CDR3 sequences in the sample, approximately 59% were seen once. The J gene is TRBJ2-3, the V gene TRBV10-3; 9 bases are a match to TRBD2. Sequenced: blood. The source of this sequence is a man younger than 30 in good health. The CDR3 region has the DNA TGTGCCATCAGTGAGTCTCTAGCGGGGACCACAGATACGCAGTATTTT. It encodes CAISESLAGTTDTQYF.